The entry below gives a single T cell receptor (beta chain) sequence along with its context. This entry is derived from a study of T cell changes during pregnancy in multiple sclerosis. The protocol was immunoSEQ multiplex PCR, while the TCRdb copy is restricted to in-frame clones and leaves out a portion. The sample comprises approximately 88,000 clones, roughly 93% of which are singletons, and over 3.5% rests with the top ten. Germline CDR1 and CDR2: MRHNA and SNTAGT. This CDR3 has 15 residues. Losses at the gene ends were 8 bases for V and 5 bases for J; bases not matched to a gene: 8. This chain joins TRBV6-4 and TRBJ2-5; 13 bases match TRBD2. The source of this sequence is a female donor with multiple sclerosis, enrolled in a pregnancy study. The sample in question was peripheral blood, obtained in the first trimester of pregnancy. In DNA form, the CDR3 reads TGTGCCAGCGCGAAACTAGCGGGGGGGCTCGAGACCCAGTACTTC. Translation gives CASAKLAGGLETQYF.